This T cell receptor (beta chain) came from a study of T-cell reconstitution after alpha-beta-depleted transplantation in children. TCRbeta library construction was performed incorporating unique molecular identifiers. TCRdb redid the calling of the PCR reads with MiXCR, one entry per CDR3 protein. Among 610,000 or so distinct CDR3 sequences listed, 27% were seen once. In germline, CDR1 is SGDLS, CDR2 YYNGEE. The CDR3 consists of 15 residues. V trimming: 0 bases; J trimming: 7 bases; junction bases outside the gene matches: 5. The study, taken as a whole, reports: For some patients, TCRbeta diversity was high at day 60 because of recipient T cells and thymic progenitors that survived. One year after transplant, T-cell counts and diversity came mostly from newly produced T cells. About two months after transplant, alpha-beta T cells reportedly came from several hundred expanded graft clones.

A remark on this clonotype: Its matching antigen is unknown.

This chain joins TRBV9 and TRBJ2-2; TRBD2 aligns across 8 bases. This material consisted of PBMCs, taken before TCRalphabeta/CD19-depleted stem cell transplant. The receptor comes from a boy under three years old with Wiskott-Aldrich syndrome, due to receive a stem cell transplant. CDR3 bases: TGTGCCAGCAGCGTAGCTACCGGGAGGGACGGGGAGCTGTTTTTT. It encodes CASSVATGRDGELFF.